These 27 T cell receptor beta chains were sequenced from one sample in a study of T cells after yellow fever vaccination. TCRdb used MiXCR to reprocess the 5' RACE reads, holding one entry per CDR3 protein. This table holds 500,000 to 650,000 distinct CDR3 sequences, 9% to 15% found once. The sample consisted of PBMCs, taken on the day of the yellow fever booster vaccination. Receptors originate from a man aged 30 to 45 who received the YFV17D yellow fever vaccine.

The chain has TRBV9 and TRBJ2-5; 12 bases line up with TRBD2. Unmatched junction bases numbered 6, after V lost 2 bases and J lost 1 base. CDR1 is SGDLS, CDR2 YYNGEE, per germline. The CDR3 runs 17 residues. CDR3 sequence: CASSVGLAGPRQETQYF. CDR3 nucleotides: TGTGCCAGCAGCGTCGGACTAGCGGGACCTCGCCAAGAGACCCAGTACTTC.

This clonotype was observed a handful of times. The chain employs TRBV20-1 and TRBJ2-3; maybe TRBD2 (7 bases). Germline V gene data show CDR1 as DFQATT and CDR2 as SNEGSKA (reference sequence). This CDR3 is built from 15 residues. Trimming took off 5 bases at V and 5 bases at J, with 20 bases between the two ends. CDR3 nucleotide sequence: TGCAGTGCTGTTGCGGGGGCCCCAAAAGGAGATACGCAGTATTTT. Its translation: CSAVAGAPKGDTQYF.

The V and J genes are TRBV20-1 and TRBJ2-7, with a weak D call TRBD2 (5 bases). Germline CDR1 DFQATT, CDR2 SNEGSKA (reference sequence). This CDR3 is built from 15 residues. V was shortened by 5 bases and J by 2 bases, with 19 bases between the two germline ends. In nucleotides, the CDR3 is TGCAGTGCTCCCGCCGTTGGCGGAGGAACCTACGAGCAGTACTTC. Translation gives CSAPAVGGGTYEQYF.

This clonotype was found a few times. The rearrangement uses TRBV5-1 and TRBJ1-5; 9 bases match TRBD1. The J segment lost 7 bases and the V segment lost 4 bases, leaving 9 bases of the junction unmatched. The CDR3 contains 15 residues. Germline lookup yields CDR1 SGHRS and CDR2 YFSETQ. This CDR3 reads CASSVTTGGFQPQHF. CDR3 nucleotides: TGCGCCAGCAGCGTAACGACAGGGGGTTTCCAGCCCCAGCATTTT.

This clonotype appeared a few times. This chain links TRBV12-3 or TRBV12-4 with TRBJ2-1; no reliable D call. The CDR3 is made up of 16 amino acids. V was shortened by 7 bases and J by 1 base, with 17 bases between the two germline ends. CDR3 nucleotides: TGTGCCAGCAACACTCTCTATGGTCGATCCTACAATGAGCAGTTCTTC. It codes for CASNTLYGRSYNEQFF.

The V and J genes are TRBV11-2 and TRBJ2-5; 9 nucleotides line up with TRBD1. Germline V gives CDR1 SGHAT, CDR2 FQNNGV. The CDR3 spans 15 residues. Losses at the gene ends were 0 bases for V and 7 bases for J; bases not matched to a gene: 6. CDR3 nucleotides: TGTGCCAGCAGCTTAGAGGGACAGGGTTTTGCGACCCAGTACTTC. Translating it yields CASSLEGQGFATQYF.

The chain recombines TRBV14 with TRBJ2-2; tentative D call: TRBD1 (5 bases). V was pared by 1 base and J by 3 bases, with 9 bases between. From germline, CDR1 is SGHDN and CDR2 FVKESK. CDR3 length: 15 amino acids. The CDR3 bases are TGTGCCAGCAGCCAAGCCCAGGGTTACACCGGGGAGCTGTTTTTT. It yields the protein CASSQAQGYTGELFF.

In this sample, this clonotype turned up a few times. This chain links TRBV20-1 with TRBJ2-1; 14 bases map to TRBD2. The junction had 17 bases not matched to a gene; V was cut back by 6 bases and J by 7 bases. CDR1 is DFQATT, CDR2 SNEGSKA, per germline (reference sequence). The CDR3 totals 18 residues. In nucleotides, the CDR3 is TGCAGTGCCGAATCTGGGACTAGCGGGAGAGCGGGGGGAAATGAGCAGTTCTTC. Its translation: CSAESGTSGRAGGNEQFF.

This clonotype was seen a handful of times. The chain carries TRBV7-9 and TRBJ2-3, with TRBD2 matching 10 bases. This CDR3 spans 15 amino acids. The germline gives CDR1 SEHNR, CDR2 FQNEAQ (reference sequence). V shed 6 bases and J 3 bases; nucleotides not matched to a gene: 6. CDR3 amino acids: CASRPTSGTTDTQYF. As DNA, the CDR3 is TGTGCCAGCAGGCCCACTAGCGGGACAACAGATACGCAGTATTTT. Together with reference TRBV7-9 and TRBJ2-3, the CDR3 gives the full variable domain: DTGVSQNPRHKITKRGQNVTFRCDPISEHNRLYWYRQTLGQGPEFLTYFQNEAQLEKSRLLSDRFSAERPKGSFSTLEIQRTEQGDSAMYLCASRPTSGTTDTQYFGPGTRLTVL.

This clonotype was counted between two and nine times. CDR3: CADNGLQNTGELFF. CDR3 in DNA: TGTGCCGACAACGGGCTGCAGAACACCGGGGAGCTGTTTTTT. V gene TRBV21-1 combines with J gene TRBJ2-2. TRBV21-1 is flagged as a pseudogene. The CDR3 covers 14 residues.

This chain uses TRBV15 with TRBJ2-7, with TRBD1 identical over 11 bases. The CDR3 is made up of 15 amino acids. CDR1 and CDR2 (germline): LNHNV, YYDKDF (reference sequence). The J segment lost 4 bases and the V segment lost 5 bases, leaving 7 bases of the junction unmatched. The CDR3 protein is CATSGDRGFTYEQYF. CDR3 nucleotide sequence: TGTGCCACCAGCGGGGACAGGGGGTTTACTTACGAGCAGTACTTC.

The sample holds many counts of this clonotype. J is TRBJ1-4 and V is TRBV4-3; D possibly corresponds to TRBD1 (5 bases). The germline CDR1 and CDR2 sequences are LGHNA and YSLEER. V dropped 1 base and J dropped 5 bases, with 11 bases sitting between them. This CDR3 contains 15 residues. The CDR3 here is CASSQVYGGNEKLFF. CDR3 DNA: TGCGCCAGCAGCCAAGTATATGGGGGAAATGAAAAACTGTTTTTT.

This rearrangement joins TRBV24-1 to TRBJ2-1; D uncertain. CDR3 length: 15 amino acids. CDR1 and CDR2 (germline): KGHDR, SFDVKD. The V gene lost 4 bases and the J gene lost 5 bases, with 14 bases spanning the gap. The CDR3, as DNA: TGTGCCACCAGTGACCCGCGCAGCCCCCACAATGAGCAGTTCTTC. Its protein is CATSDPRSPHNEQFF.

In this sample, this clonotype turned up once. V is TRBV15 and J is TRBJ2-3, with TRBD2 identical over 9 bases. Trimming cost V 0 bases and J 2 bases; bases outside gene matches: 3. The germline V gene has CDR1 LNHNV and CDR2 YYDKDF (reference sequence). The CDR3 loop spans 16 amino acids. CDR3 region: CATSRDLAGPTDTQYF. CDR3 DNA: TGTGCCACCAGCAGAGATCTAGCGGGACCCACAGATACGCAGTATTTT.

This clonotype has just a few counts. V gene TRBV7-2 combines with J gene TRBJ2-2; TRBD1 agrees at 9 bases. CDR1 and CDR2 (germline): SGHTA, FQGNSA. The CDR3 consists of 15 residues. V was clipped by 8 bases and J by 4 bases; unmatched bases: 8. This CDR3 is CASWMGQGRTGELFF. Here the CDR3 DNA reads TGTGCCAGCTGGATGGGACAGGGTCGCACCGGGGAGCTGTTTTTT.

The chain has TRBV20-1 and TRBJ1-5, with D uncertain. There are 13 residues in the CDR3. V was clipped by 3 bases and J by 7 bases, with 13 bases between them. Looked up from germline, CDR1 is DFQATT and CDR2 is SNEGSKA (reference sequence). DNA of the CDR3: TGCAGTGCTAGTCTGGGCAGGAGGCAGCCCCAGCATTTT. It encodes CSASLGRRQPQHF.

A few counts support this clonotype. V usage is TRBV4-3 and J usage is TRBJ2-3; D not certain. This CDR3 region has 14 residues. Germline assignment: CDR1 LGHNA and CDR2 YSLEER. V was pared by 1 base and J by 4 bases, with 9 bases between. The CDR3 reads CASSQGPGADTQYF. CDR3 DNA sequence: TGCGCCAGCAGCCAAGGTCCAGGCGCAGATACGCAGTATTTT.

The chain has TRBV12-3 or TRBV12-4 and TRBJ2-1, with unresolved D. V was clipped by 4 bases and J by 6 bases, with 10 bases between them. The CDR3 is made up of 13 amino acids. As DNA, the CDR3 is TGTGCCAGCAGTTGGCAGGTTCGCAATGAGCAGTTCTTC. It specifies CASSWQVRNEQFF.

This chain joins TRBV18 and TRBJ1-1; no firm D call. The CDR3 has 14 residues. V was cut by 7 bases and J by 1 base, with 13 bases left in between. Germline assignment: CDR1 KGHSH and CDR2 LQKENI. The CDR3 loop is CASFASNPNTEAFF. DNA of the CDR3: TGTGCCAGCTTCGCCTCCAACCCGAACACTGAAGCTTTCTTT.

This clonotype occurred once. J is TRBJ1-1 and V is TRBV19; 9 bases map to TRBD1. The V gene end was trimmed by 8 bases and the J gene end by 1 base; junction bases not matched to a gene: 8. CDR1 is LNHDA and CDR2 is SQIVND in the germline V gene (reference sequence). This CDR3 region has 15 residues. The CDR3 sequence: CASFRDRVRNTEAFF. Written as DNA, the CDR3 is TGTGCCAGTTTCCGGGACAGGGTGAGGAACACTGAAGCTTTCTTT.

The rearrangement joins TRBV5-1 to TRBJ2-1; 10 bases fit TRBD2. CDR1 is SGHRS, CDR2 YFSETQ, per germline. This CDR3 is 17 amino acids long. After removal of 4 bases from V and 6 bases from J, the junction contained 13 bases not matched to a gene. CDR3 sequence reads: CASSKGVTSGNLNEQFF. In DNA form, the CDR3 reads TGCGCCAGCAGCAAGGGGGTTACTAGCGGGAATCTCAATGAGCAGTTCTTC.

The V call is TRBV20-1, the J call TRBJ2-7; TRBD2 matches 9 bases. This CDR3 spans 16 amino acids. Germline V gene sequence: CDR1 DFQATT, CDR2 SNEGSKA (reference sequence). J was trimmed by 0 bases and V by 3 bases; bases with no gene match: 9. The CDR3 DNA sequence: TGCAGTGCTAGGGCGGCTAGCGGGGTGAGCTCCTACGAGCAGTACTTC. It is translated as CSARAASGVSSYEQYF.

The chain combines TRBV6-5 with TRBJ2-3; 7 bases fit TRBD2. The germline CDR1 and CDR2 sequences are MNHEY and SVGAGI. The CDR3 extends over 10 amino acids. Unmatched junction bases numbered 5, after V lost 10 bases and J lost 10 bases. The CDR3 nucleotides are TGTGCCACGGGGAGGGGTCCGCAGTATTTT. Protein: CATGRGPQYF.

With respect to this clonotype: A much larger clone sits a single nucleotide away, making a read error possible. This chain joins TRBV7-2 and TRBJ2-4, with 8 bases that match TRBD2. Germline V CDR1 and CDR2: SGHTA, FQGNSA. This CDR3 is built from 13 residues. Trimming removed 0 bases from V and 16 bases from J; junction bases left unmatched: 8. CDR3 loop: CASSLAGTSKHYF. The CDR3 DNA reads as TGTGCCAGCAGCTTAGCGGGGACTAGTAAACATTACTTC.

V usage is TRBV29-1 and J usage is TRBJ2-2, with TRBD2 identical over 10 bases. In germline, CDR1 is SQVTM, CDR2 ANQGSEA. After removal of 5 bases from V and 3 bases from J, the junction contained 6 bases not matched to a gene. The CDR3 contains 15 residues. In nucleotides, the CDR3 is TGCAGCGTTCTATGGACTAGCGGAGACACCGGGGAGCTGTTTTTT. It specifies CSVLWTSGDTGELFF.

The rearrangement links TRBV7-9 to TRBJ2-2; no firm D call. CDR3 length: 12 residues. The germline V gene has CDR1 SEHNR and CDR2 FQNEAQ (reference sequence). V was cut by 4 bases and J by 7 bases, with 7 bases left in between. Here the CDR3 reads CASSWGRGELFF. The CDR3 region has the DNA TGTGCCAGCAGCTGGGGTCGCGGGGAGCTGTTTTTT.

This chain uses TRBV7-2 with TRBJ2-1; D gene uncertain. Germline CDR1 reads SGHTA; CDR2 reads FQGNSA. Deletions cut 1 base from V and 7 bases from J, with 14 bases between. The CDR3 spans 15 residues. The CDR3 bases are TGTGCCAGCAGCTTAGACGCCGCCTTAGGGAATGAGCAGTTCTTC. Its protein is CASSLDAALGNEQFF.